This T cell receptor (beta chain) appears in the sequencing data of a study of T cell responses to AZD1222 COVID-19 vaccine. Sequencing used immunoSEQ multiplex PCR; TCRdb keeps in-frame clones, though not all of them. The sample gives 150,000 to 170,000 clones, 70% to 90% of which show up once; about 5% is in the top ten. Per the germline V gene, CDR1 is LNHDA and CDR2 is SQIVND (reference sequence). Trimming removed 3 bases at V and 4 bases at J, with 12 bases between. The CDR3 contains 14 residues. Note on this clone: Antigen unknown.

Findings of the study overall: Nearly half of spike-specific TCRs reportedly target variant regions that are unmutated in the B.1.351 and B.1.1.7 variants. Every sample of the repertoires postdated the peak T cell response. White British ancestry dominated among donors, who included more females, and clonal diversity was possibly underestimated.

The V gene is TRBV19, the J gene TRBJ1-2; D gene uncertain. Sequencing used peripheral blood, obtained on day 0 of MenACWY control vaccination. This sequence was found in an adult in good health. CDR3 loop: CASSIGLTSYGYTF. Written as DNA, the CDR3 is TGTGCCAGTAGTATCGGGCTAACCTCCTATGGCTACACCTTC.